This TCR beta chain is drawn from a study of cytotoxic CD8 clonotypes in ibrutinib-treated CLL. The method was immunoSEQ multiplex PCR; TCRdb's version includes in-frame clones alone and lacks a portion of them. The sample has about 120,000 clones; roughly 57% are singletons. Source: PBMCs, taken after 24 months of ibrutinib treatment. The TCR originated in a human donor with chronic lymphocytic leukemia.

CDR3 DNA: TGTGCCAGTAGTATTCAAGGTCTTCCGTATCAGCCCCAGCATTTT. Protein: CASSIQGLPYQPQHF. This sequence joins TRBV19 and TRBJ1-5; no clear D gene. The CDR3 extends over 15 amino acids. V was trimmed by 3 bases and J by 5 bases, leaving 14 bases between them. Germline V gene lookup returns CDR1 LNHDA and CDR2 SQIVND (reference sequence).